A single sample gave rise to the 19 T cell receptor beta chains below, sequenced in a study of blood T cell repertoires in COVID-19. Profiled with immunoSEQ multiplex PCR; TCRdb holds only in-frame clones, not every one. This sample has about 350,000 clones, with almost 90% found just once. The specimen was peripheral blood. These TCRs come from a woman aged 70-85 years with COVID-19, enrolled during active disease.

The V gene is TRBV5-4, the J gene TRBJ2-1; TRBD2 agrees at 11 bases. V was pared by 3 bases and J by 0 bases, with 8 bases of the junction left unmatched. The CDR3 consists of 18 residues. Germline loops: CDR1 SGHNT, CDR2 YYREEE (reference sequence). The CDR3 spells CASSSIAGGRSSYNEQFF. The CDR3 DNA reads as TGTGCCAGCAGCTCCATAGCGGGGGGGAGGAGCTCCTACAATGAGCAGTTCTTC. Filled out from reference TRBV5-4 and TRBJ2-1, the complete variable domain reads ETGVTQSPTHLIKTRGQQVTLRCSSQSGHNTVSWYQQALGQGPQFIFQYYREEENGRGNFPPRFSGLQFPNYSSELNVNALELDDSALYLCASSSIAGGRSSYNEQFFGPGTRLTVL.

V usage is TRBV5-8 and J usage is TRBJ2-1; no firm D call. The CDR3 is 12 amino acids. From germline, CDR1 is SGHTS and CDR2 YDEGEE. Trimming stripped 1 base from V and 9 bases from J, with 8 bases between. The CDR3 here is CASSLYPSEQFF. The CDR3 nucleotides read TGTGCCAGCAGCTTGTACCCGAGTGAGCAGTTCTTC.

The rearrangement uses TRBV7-2 and TRBJ1-6; no clear D. Trimming pared 1 base from V and 14 bases from J, leaving 9 bases between. CDR1 is SGHTA, CDR2 FQGNSA, per germline. This CDR3 has 12 residues. CDR3 protein: CASSLDSGSLHF. CDR3 DNA: TGTGCCAGCAGCTTAGACTCGGGATCCCTCCACTTT. Supplemented by reference TRBV7-2 and TRBJ1-6, the full variable domain reads GAGVSQSPSNKVTEKGKDVELRCDPISGHTALYWYRQSLGQGLEFLIYFQGNSAPDKSGLPSDRFSAERTGGSVSTLTIQRTQQEDSAVYLCASSLDSGSLHFGNGTRLTVT.

The chain joins TRBV5-4 to TRBJ1-2; TRBD1 matches 8 bases. J was trimmed by 4 bases and V by 3 bases; bases with no gene match: 5. The germline V gene has CDR1 SGHNT and CDR2 YYREEE (reference sequence). The CDR3 length is 14 residues. The CDR3 DNA reads as TGTGCCAGCAGCTCTCCGGGACAGGCCTATGGCTACACCTTC. Amino acid sequence: CASSSPGQAYGYTF.

The chain combines TRBV19 with TRBJ2-3; 7 positions match TRBD2. J lost 0 bases, V lost 6 bases, and 6 bases had no gene match. The CDR3 contains 15 residues. Germline CDR1 reads LNHDA; CDR2 reads SQIVND (reference sequence). CDR3 sequence: CASSPGGTSTDTQYF. CDR3 sequence (DNA): TGTGCCAGTAGCCCCGGGGGGACGAGCACAGATACGCAGTATTTT.

The V call is TRBV21-1, the J call TRBJ1-5; no DNA check was done on the table's D call, TRBD1. TRBV21-1 is annotated as a pseudogene. This CDR3 has 20 residues. The CDR3 is CASRGMARAGHFNSNQPQHF. The CDR3 region has the DNA TGTGCCAGCAGGGGGATGGCCCGGGCAGGGCATTTCAATAGCAATCAGCCCCAGCATTTT.

The rearrangement uses TRBV9 and TRBJ2-2; D is ambiguous. Germline loops: CDR1 SGDLS, CDR2 YYNGEE. CDR3 size: 16 residues. V gave up 4 bases and J gave up 3 bases, with 16 bases separating them. This CDR3 reads CASSLQSSGYTGELFF. CDR3 bases: TGTGCCAGCAGCCTCCAGTCGTCAGGTTACACCGGGGAGCTGTTTTTT.

Here the CDR3 DNA reads TGCGCCAGCAGCCAAGAAGGCAGGGGGCCTGGCTACACCTTC. Its translation is CASSQEGRGPGYTF. The rearrangement joins TRBV4-3 to TRBJ1-2, with 8 bases fitting TRBD1. CDR1 is LGHNA, CDR2 YSLEER, per germline. The CDR3 extends over 14 amino acids. Trimming at V came to 0 bases and at J to 7 bases, leaving 4 bases not matched to a gene.

The chain has TRBV25-1 and TRBJ1-6; no reliable D call. The CDR3 extends over 16 amino acids. The V end lost 4 bases, the J end lost 0 bases, and 10 bases lay between the germline ends. Germline V gene data show CDR1 as MGHDK and CDR2 as SYGVNS. CDR3 nucleotide sequence: TGTGCCAGCAGTGCCGGGGTTAGCTCCTATAATTCACCCCTCCACTTT. Translation gives CASSAGVSSYNSPLHF.

This clone was seen just once. This sequence joins TRBV28 and TRBJ1-1, with unresolved D. Trimming left V 1 base short and J 0 bases short, with 9 bases between. The CDR3 spans 15 residues. Germline V lookup: CDR1 MDHEN, CDR2 SYDVKM. The CDR3 region has the DNA TGTGCCAGCAGTTTATCCCATCCCCTGAACACTGAAGCTTTCTTT. The encoded protein is CASSLSHPLNTEAFF.

The CDR3 reads CASSTSDRGLREQYF. The CDR3 DNA sequence: TGTGCCAGCAGCACTTCGGACAGGGGGCTAAGAGAGCAGTACTTC. The rearrangement links TRBV11-2 to TRBJ2-7; TRBD1 aligns across 11 bases. This CDR3 spans 15 amino acids. Germline V gene data show CDR1 as SGHAT and CDR2 as FQNNGV. After removal of 5 bases from V and 7 bases from J, the junction contained 10 bases not matched to a gene.

V and J are TRBV12-3 or TRBV12-4 and TRBJ1-2, with D unclear. CDR3 length: 12 residues. Trimming left V 2 bases short and J 11 bases short, with 12 bases between. CDR3 nucleotide sequence: TGTGCCAGCAGTTTAAACGGACTGGGGTACACCTTC. Translated: CASSLNGLGYTF.

This clone has only a few counts. Distinct nucleotide sequences in the sample also encode this CDR3. This rearrangement joins TRBV7-9 to TRBJ2-7; D not resolved. V lost 3 bases to trimming and J lost 0 bases, with 3 bases between them. Germline assignment: CDR1 SEHNR and CDR2 FQNEAQ (reference sequence). The CDR3 contains 12 residues. The CDR3 DNA is TGTGCCAGCAGCTTGAGCTCCTACGAGCAGTACTTC. It codes for CASSLSSYEQYF.

The chain couples TRBV24-1 to TRBJ2-1, with 11 bases fitting TRBD1. The CDR3 totals 15 residues. Per the germline V gene, CDR1 is KGHDR and CDR2 is SFDVKD. With 6 bases clipped from V and 3 bases from J, the junction kept 3 bases outside the gene matches. The CDR3 bases are TGTGCCACCAGTTCGGGACAGGGGGACTACAATGAGCAGTTCTTC. This translates into CATSSGQGDYNEQFF.

V and J are TRBV5-1 and TRBJ1-5; 9 bases are shared with TRBD1. V dropped 4 bases and J dropped 5; count of bases not matched to a gene: 4. The CDR3 length is 14 residues. Germline CDR1 SGHRS, CDR2 YFSETQ. The CDR3 DNA reads as TGCGCCAGCAGCCCCGGGACAGGGTATCAGCCCCAGCATTTT. It codes for CASSPGTGYQPQHF.

This chain connects TRBV10-1 to TRBJ1-1; 10 bases match TRBD1. V lost 7 bases, J lost 0 bases, and 5 bases stayed unmatched. The CDR3 loop spans 15 amino acids. Germline V gives CDR1 WNHNN, CDR2 SYGVQD (reference sequence). The CDR3 loop reads CASTGQGDMNTEAFF. In DNA form, the CDR3 reads TGCGCCAGCACCGGACAGGGGGATATGAACACTGAAGCTTTCTTT.

The genes are TRBV4-1 and TRBJ1-2; TRBD1 matches at 7 bases. The J segment lost 2 bases and the V segment lost 3 bases, leaving 6 bases of the junction unmatched. The germline gives CDR1 MGHRA, CDR2 YSYEKL. The CDR3 has 15 amino acids. The CDR3 spells CASSHGRQGNYGYTF. The CDR3 nucleotides are TGCGCCAGCAGCCATGGGAGACAGGGAAACTATGGCTACACCTTC.

The V and J genes are TRBV21-1 and TRBJ1-6. TRBV21-1 is listed as a pseudogene. The CDR3 is 21 amino acids. The CDR3 DNA follows: TGTGCCAGCAGCAAAGGGGGATATAGGGAGAGGTCGAGCTCCTATAATTCACCCCTCCACTTT. Encoded protein: CASSKGGYRERSSSYNSPLHF.

The rearrangement joins TRBV19 to TRBJ2-7; perhaps TRBD1 as D (5 bases). V lost 5 bases, J lost 4 bases, and 15 bases lay in between. The CDR3 covers 14 residues. Per germline, CDR1 LNHDA and CDR2 SQIVND (reference sequence). The CDR3 sequence: CASSPLARQYEQYF. The CDR3 DNA follows: TGTGCCAGTAGTCCTCTCGCCCGACAGTACGAGCAGTACTTC.